Presented here are 26 T cell receptor beta chains from one specimen sequenced in a study of blood T cell repertoires in COVID-19. TCRdb's copy holds only in-frame clones and misses some; the assay was immunoSEQ multiplex PCR. The sample yields fewer than 110,000 clones, around 89% seen once. The sample consisted of peripheral blood. All receptors derive from a man aged 50-59 years with active or convalescent COVID-19.

In its sample, this clone was seen once. V gene TRBV20-1 combines with J gene TRBJ1-2; D not resolved. CDR1 DFQATT and CDR2 SNEGSKA come from the germline V gene (reference sequence). V dropped 3 bases and J dropped 5 bases, with 10 bases sitting between them. The CDR3 sequence is 12 residues long. CDR3 amino acids: CSASLGGYGYTF. DNA for the CDR3: TGCAGTGCTAGTCTCGGAGGGTATGGCTACACCTTC.

The chain uses TRBV6-2 or TRBV6-3 and TRBJ2-1, with 9 bases aligning to TRBD1. CDR1 MNHEY and CDR2 SVGEGT come from the germline V gene. V lost 6 bases, J lost 1 base, and 7 bases stayed unmatched. The CDR3 length is 16 residues. The CDR3 DNA reads TGTGCCAGCAGCAAAGGACAGGGGCTATCCTACAATGAGCAGTTCTTC. Translating gives CASSKGQGLSYNEQFF.

This clone was seen only once. The CDR3 coding sequence is TGTGCCAGCAGTGACCTTTATAGCGGGTTAGAGACCCAGTACTTC. It encodes CASSDLYSGLETQYF. The J gene is TRBJ2-5, the V gene TRBV2; 7 nucleotides agree with TRBD2. J gave up 4 bases and V 3 bases, and 8 bases lay outside the gene matches. This CDR3 region has 15 residues. Germline V gene lookup returns CDR1 SNHLY and CDR2 FYNNEI.

This chain connects TRBV19 to TRBJ1-4; TRBD1 aligns across 7 bases. From germline, CDR1 is LNHDA and CDR2 SQIVND (reference sequence). V was clipped by 6 bases and J by 3 bases; unmatched bases: 4. The CDR3 is 14 amino acids. Here the CDR3 reads CASSRGTANEKLFF. In DNA, the CDR3 is TGTGCCAGTAGCAGGGGGACGGCTAATGAAAAACTGTTTTTT.

The V and J genes are TRBV5-1 and TRBJ2-5; tentatively, D is TRBD1 (6 bases). The CDR3 runs to 14 residues. V lost 4 bases, J lost 5 bases, and 15 bases lay in between. Germline CDR1 is SGHRS and CDR2 is YFSETQ. The CDR3, as DNA: TGCGCCAGCAGCGGCGCAGGGGTTGGGGAGACCCAGTACTTC. Residues: CASSGAGVGETQYF.

This clone was detected a few times. The chain couples TRBV7-9 to TRBJ1-2, with TRBD1 as a possible D gene (5 bases). CDR3 length: 12 residues. Germline CDR1 is SEHNR and CDR2 is FQNEAQ (reference sequence). Trimming pared 10 bases from V and 4 bases from J, leaving 13 bases between. CDR3 region: CATHQQVYGYTF. CDR3 DNA: TGTGCCACCCACCAACAGGTCTATGGCTACACCTTC.

V gene TRBV27 combines with J gene TRBJ2-7; 7 positions agree with TRBD2. With V trimmed by 5 bases and J by 0 bases, 7 bases remained unmatched. CDR3 size: 15 residues. Per the germline V gene, CDR1 is MNHEY and CDR2 is SMNVEV (reference sequence). Here the CDR3 DNA reads TGTGCCAGCAGTGCCTCAGCGGGGAGCTCCTACGAGCAGTACTTC. Its translation is CASSASAGSSYEQYF.

The V and J genes are TRBV30 and TRBJ2-7; D is unresolved. The germline V gene has CDR1 GTSNPN and CDR2 SVGIG (reference sequence). The CDR3 length is 15 residues. V lost 0 bases and J lost 7, with 19 bases in between. CDR3 nucleotides: TGTGCCTGGAGTGTACTGATTAGCCAAAAGGATGAGCAGTACTTC. It specifies CAWSVLISQKDEQYF.

This clone showed up just a few times. The chain links TRBV5-6 to TRBJ2-7; TRBD1 matches at 11 bases. After removal of 4 bases from V and 7 bases from J, the junction contained 7 bases not matched to a gene. In germline, CDR1 is SGHDT, CDR2 YYEEEE. The CDR3 has 14 residues. The CDR3 sequence is CASSLGQGAREQYF. For the CDR3, the DNA is TGTGCCAGCAGCCTCGGACAGGGGGCGCGAGAGCAGTACTTC.

This rearrangement joins TRBV29-1 to TRBJ1-2; 9 bases map to TRBD1. Germline CDR1 reads SQVTM; CDR2 reads ANQGSEA. Trimming removed 6 bases from V and 8 bases from J; junction bases left unmatched: 4. The CDR3 has 11 residues. The chain's CDR3 is CSVRDRDGYTF. CDR3 sequence (DNA): TGCAGCGTCCGGGACAGGGACGGCTACACCTTC. Using reference TRBV29-1 and TRBJ1-2 for the parts outside the CDR3, the full variable domain is SAVISQKPSRDICQRGTSLTIQCQVDSQVTMMFWYRQQPGQSLTLIATANQGSEATYESGFVIDKFPISRPNLTFSTLTVSNMSPEDSSIYLCSVRDRDGYTFGSGTRLTVV.

This clone has just one count. This chain connects TRBV4-2 to TRBJ1-1; 7 positions match TRBD1. The V gene's germline CDR1 is LGHNA and CDR2 YNFKEQ. CDR3 length: 15 amino acids. With 3 bases clipped from V and 2 bases from J, the junction kept 6 bases outside the gene matches. This chain's CDR3 is CASSHSGTANTEAFF. The CDR3 DNA reads as TGTGCCAGCAGCCATTCCGGGACAGCCAACACTGAAGCTTTCTTT.

The chain uses TRBV7-9 and TRBJ1-1; D gene uncertain. The V and J ends lost 5 bases and 1 base respectively, with 11 bases between them. CDR1 and CDR2 (germline): SEHNR, FQNEAQ (reference sequence). This CDR3 region has 14 residues. This CDR3 is CASSPAGRNTEAFF. In DNA, the CDR3 is TGTGCCAGCAGCCCGGCAGGCAGGAACACTGAAGCTTTCTTT. Full variable domain (remainder filled in from reference TRBV7-9 and TRBJ1-1): DTGVSQNPRHKITKRGQNVTFRCDPISEHNRLYWYRQTLGQGPEFLTYFQNEAQLEKSRLLSDRFSAERPKGSFSTLEIQRTEQGDSAMYLCASSPAGRNTEAFFGQGTRLTVV.

The chain employs TRBV19 and TRBJ2-3; 8 nucleotides line up with TRBD2. V was pared by 3 bases and J by 5 bases, with 4 bases of the junction left unmatched. The length of the CDR3 is 14 residues. The germline V gene has CDR1 LNHDA and CDR2 SQIVND (reference sequence). CDR3 in amino acids: CASSMDGREDTQYF. For the CDR3, the DNA is TGTGCCAGTAGTATGGACGGGAGGGAAGATACGCAGTATTTT.

The chain has TRBV9 and TRBJ2-7; D may be TRBD1 (6 bases). Per the germline V gene, CDR1 is SGDLS and CDR2 is YYNGEE. The V gene lost 4 bases and the J gene lost 0 bases, with 14 bases spanning the gap. The length of the CDR3 is 15 residues. The CDR3 nucleotides read TGTGCCAGCAGCCCCCGGGACATGAGCTCCTACGAGCAGTACTTC. It encodes CASSPRDMSSYEQYF. The full variable domain, completed using reference TRBV9 and TRBJ2-7, is DSGVTQTPKHLITATGQRVTLRCSPRSGDLSVYWYQQSLDQGLQFLIQYYNGEERAKGNILERFSAQQFPDLHSELNLSSLELGDSALYFCASSPRDMSSYEQYFGPGTRLTVT.

This clone has only a few counts. This rearrangement joins TRBV6-6 to TRBJ2-7; D gene uncertain. V lost 4 bases and J lost 0, with 10 bases in between. This CDR3 region has 14 residues. Per germline, CDR1 MNHNY and CDR2 SVGAGI (reference sequence). The CDR3 nucleotides read TGTGCCAGCAGTTCTCACAGCTACTCCTACGAGCAGTACTTC. It encodes CASSSHSYSYEQYF.

This clone has a handful of counts. The chain recombines TRBV3-1 (or the pseudogene TRBV3-2) with TRBJ2-1, with TRBD1 identical over 8 bases. Germline CDR1 LGHDT, CDR2 YNNKEL (reference sequence). V trimming: 1 base; J trimming: 4 bases; junction bases outside the gene matches: 6. The CDR3 consists of 16 residues. DNA of the CDR3: TGTGCCAGCAGCCAAGGGCGACAGGGGCCTTACAATGAGCAGTTCTTC. As protein: CASSQGRQGPYNEQFF.

J is TRBJ2-1 and V is TRBV29-1; 9 positions agree with TRBD2. The CDR3 loop spans 13 amino acids. Trimming removed 5 bases from V and 5 bases from J; junction bases left unmatched: 4. Germline CDR1 SQVTM, CDR2 ANQGSEA. CDR3 loop: CSVSSGTNNEQFF. For the CDR3, the DNA is TGCAGCGTTTCTAGCGGGACGAACAATGAGCAGTTCTTC.

The chain has TRBV25-1 and TRBJ2-3; 11 nucleotides agree with TRBD1. Germline lookup yields CDR1 MGHDK and CDR2 SYGVNS. This CDR3 contains 15 residues. With V trimmed by 4 bases and J by 5 bases, 5 bases remained unmatched. CDR3 in DNA: TGTGCCAGCAGTGCCCCGGGACAGGGGGGAGATACGCAGTATTTT. Translated, it gives CASSAPGQGGDTQYF.

Concerning this clone itself: The same CDR3 is also encoded by other DNA sequences in this sample. The J gene is TRBJ2-5, the V gene TRBV7-2; 9 bases map to TRBD1. Unmatched junction bases numbered 3, after V lost 5 bases and J lost 2 bases. The length of the CDR3 is 14 residues. Germline-derived CDR1 and CDR2 are SGHTA and FQGNSA. The CDR3 bases are TGTGCCAGCAGCCTTGGGACAGGGCAAGAGACCCAGTACTTC. The encoded protein is CASSLGTGQETQYF.

V is TRBV7-9 and J is TRBJ1-1; maybe TRBD1 (6 bases). Germline V gene lookup returns CDR1 SEHNR and CDR2 FQNEAQ (reference sequence). Trimming shortened V by 5 bases and J by 3 bases, and 16 bases separated the two germline ends. This CDR3 is 15 amino acids long. Here the CDR3 DNA reads TGTGCCAGCAGCGCTATAACAGGGTTGGACACTGAAGCTTTCTTT. It specifies CASSAITGLDTEAFF. The variable domain in full, with the rest retrieved from reference TRBV7-9 and TRBJ1-1, is DTGVSQNPRHKITKRGQNVTFRCDPISEHNRLYWYRQTLGQGPEFLTYFQNEAQLEKSRLLSDRFSAERPKGSFSTLEIQRTEQGDSAMYLCASSAITGLDTEAFFGQGTRLTVV.

V usage is TRBV11-2 and J usage is TRBJ1-1, with TRBD1 matching over 12 bases. This CDR3 is 13 amino acids long. Germline lookup yields CDR1 SGHAT and CDR2 FQNNGV. The J segment lost 10 bases and the V segment lost 5 bases, leaving 5 bases of the junction unmatched. CDR3 protein: CASSRDRGQSAFF. The DNA of the CDR3 is TGTGCCAGCAGCCGGGACAGGGGGCAATCAGCTTTCTTT.

The chain recombines TRBV6-5 with TRBJ2-1, with D possibly TRBD1 on 6 matching bases. CDR3 length equals 14 residues. Germline V gives CDR1 MNHEY, CDR2 SVGAGI. V was pared by 6 bases and J by 2 bases, with 11 bases between. This CDR3 reads CASRADRAYNEQFF. The CDR3 DNA follows: TGTGCCAGCAGGGCGGACAGAGCCTACAATGAGCAGTTCTTC.

The chain has TRBV14 and TRBJ1-5; no definite D call. Germline CDR1 is SGHDN and CDR2 is FVKESK. The CDR3 has 20 amino acids. V was clipped by 0 bases and J by 1 base, with 22 bases between them. The CDR3 bases are TGTGCCAGCAGCCAAGATAAGGTGGCACCAGGTTCGACGAGCAATCAGCCCCAGCATTTT. Residues: CASSQDKVAPGSTSNQPQHF.

The rearrangement joins TRBV15 to TRBJ1-1; no clear D gene. Per germline, CDR1 LNHNV and CDR2 YYDKDF (reference sequence). The CDR3 covers 12 residues. V dropped 4 bases and J dropped 0 bases, with 3 bases sitting between them. CDR3 nucleotides: TGTGCCACCAGCACAGTGAACACTGAAGCTTTCTTT. It translates to CATSTVNTEAFF.

DNA for the CDR3: TGTGCCTGGAGTGTACTTAGCGGCCAAGAGACCCAGTACTTC. It specifies CAWSVLSGQETQYF. This chain connects TRBV30 to TRBJ2-5, with a possible D match to TRBD2 (6 bases). The germline gives CDR1 GTSNPN, CDR2 SVGIG (reference sequence). V was cut by 0 bases and J by 1 base, with 9 bases left in between. CDR3 length equals 14 residues.

The chain recombines TRBV5-6 with TRBJ2-7, with 10 bases lining up with TRBD2. CDR1 is SGHDT and CDR2 is YYEEEE in the germline V gene. The CDR3 totals 16 residues. V was clipped by 4 bases and J by 1 base; unmatched bases: 8. The CDR3 DNA is TGTGCCAGCAGCCCCCTACTAGCGGGATCATCCTACGAGCAGTACTTC. This sequence encodes CASSPLLAGSSYEQYF.